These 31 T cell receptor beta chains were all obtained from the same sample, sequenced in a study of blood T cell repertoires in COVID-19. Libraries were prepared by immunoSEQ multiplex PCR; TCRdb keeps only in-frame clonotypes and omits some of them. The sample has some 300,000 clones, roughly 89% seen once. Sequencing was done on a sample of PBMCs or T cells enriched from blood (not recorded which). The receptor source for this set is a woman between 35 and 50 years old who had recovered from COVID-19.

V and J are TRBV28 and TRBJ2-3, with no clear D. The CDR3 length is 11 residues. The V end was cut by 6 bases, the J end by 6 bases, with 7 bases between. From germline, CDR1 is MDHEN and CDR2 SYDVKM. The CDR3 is CASSLRDTQYF. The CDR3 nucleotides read TGTGCCAGCAGCCTACGGGATACGCAGTATTTT.

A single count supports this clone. CDR3 bases: TGTGCCAGCACTACGATGGGACAGCTCAATCAGCCCCAGCATTTT. This sequence encodes CASTTMGQLNQPQHF. The gene calls are TRBV6-5 and TRBJ1-5, with TRBD1 matching 7 bases. The germline CDR1 and CDR2 sequences are MNHEY and SVGAGI. Trimming removed 7 bases from V and 3 bases from J; junction bases left unmatched: 9. This CDR3 is built from 15 residues.

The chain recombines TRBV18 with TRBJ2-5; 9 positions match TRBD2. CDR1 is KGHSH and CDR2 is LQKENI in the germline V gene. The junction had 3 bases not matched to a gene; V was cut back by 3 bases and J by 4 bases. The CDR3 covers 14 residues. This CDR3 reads CASSPAGGRETQYF. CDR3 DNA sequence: TGTGCCAGCTCACCGGCGGGGGGGCGAGAGACCCAGTACTTC.

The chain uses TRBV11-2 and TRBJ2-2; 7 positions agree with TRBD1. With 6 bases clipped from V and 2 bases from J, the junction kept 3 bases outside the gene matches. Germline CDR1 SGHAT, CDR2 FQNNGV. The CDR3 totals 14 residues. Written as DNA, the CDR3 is TGTGCCAGCAGAGGACAGGCTAACACCGGGGAGCTGTTTTTT. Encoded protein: CASRGQANTGELFF.

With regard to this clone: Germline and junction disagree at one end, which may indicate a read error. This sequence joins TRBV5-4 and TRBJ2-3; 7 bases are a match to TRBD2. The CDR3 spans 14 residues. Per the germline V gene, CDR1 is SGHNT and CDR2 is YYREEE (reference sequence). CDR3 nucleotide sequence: TGTGCCAGCAGTTTGGGGGGGAGGACAGATACGCAGTATTTT. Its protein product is CASSLGGRTDTQYF.

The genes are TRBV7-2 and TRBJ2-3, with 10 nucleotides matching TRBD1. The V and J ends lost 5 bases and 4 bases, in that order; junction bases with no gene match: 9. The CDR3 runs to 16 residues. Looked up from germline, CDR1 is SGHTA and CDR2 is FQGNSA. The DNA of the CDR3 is TGTGCCAGCAGCCTCGCCGGGACAGGGGTAGCAGATACGCAGTATTTT. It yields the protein CASSLAGTGVADTQYF.

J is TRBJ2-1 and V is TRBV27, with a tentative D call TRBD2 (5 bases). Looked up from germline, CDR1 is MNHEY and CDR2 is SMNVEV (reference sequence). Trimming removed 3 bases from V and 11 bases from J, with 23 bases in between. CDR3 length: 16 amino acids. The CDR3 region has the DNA TGTGCCAGCAGTTTGATTACCGGGGTCTCTACAATGAAGCAGTTCTTC. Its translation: CASSLITGVSTMKQFF.

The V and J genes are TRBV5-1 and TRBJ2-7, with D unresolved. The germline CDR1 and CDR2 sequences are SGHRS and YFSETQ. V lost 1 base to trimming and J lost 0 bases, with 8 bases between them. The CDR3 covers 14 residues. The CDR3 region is CASSLQASSYEQYF. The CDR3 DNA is TGCGCCAGCAGCTTGCAGGCGAGCTCCTACGAGCAGTACTTC. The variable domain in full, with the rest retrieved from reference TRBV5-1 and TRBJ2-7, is KAGVTQTPRYLIKTRGQQVTLSCSPISGHRSVSWYQQTPGQGLQFLFEYFSETQRNKGNFPGRFSGRQFSNSRSEMNVSTLELGDSALYLCASSLQASSYEQYFGPGTRLTVT.

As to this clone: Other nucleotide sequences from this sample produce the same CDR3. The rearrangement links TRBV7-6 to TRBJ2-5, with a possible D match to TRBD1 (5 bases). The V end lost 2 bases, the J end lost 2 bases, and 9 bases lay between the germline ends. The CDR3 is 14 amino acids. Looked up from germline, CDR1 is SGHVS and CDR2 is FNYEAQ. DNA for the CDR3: TGTGCCAGCAGCTTATATCAGGGACAAGAGACCCAGTACTTC. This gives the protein CASSLYQGQETQYF.

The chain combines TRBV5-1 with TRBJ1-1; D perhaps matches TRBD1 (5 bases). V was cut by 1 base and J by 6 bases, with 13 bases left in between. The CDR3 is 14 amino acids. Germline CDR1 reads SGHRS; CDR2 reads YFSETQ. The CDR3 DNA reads TGCGCCAGCAGCTTGTCGCACCGGGGGGCTGAAGCTTTCTTT. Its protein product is CASSLSHRGAEAFF.

The CDR3 nucleotides are TGTGCCCGCCGGTGGGGGACAGGAACCGGGGAGCTGTTTTTT. Translating gives CARRWGTGTGELFF. The chain has TRBV27 and TRBJ2-2; 8 positions agree with TRBD1. Per germline, CDR1 MNHEY and CDR2 SMNVEV (reference sequence). There are 14 residues in the CDR3. The V and J ends lost 11 bases and 5 bases, in that order; junction bases with no gene match: 10.

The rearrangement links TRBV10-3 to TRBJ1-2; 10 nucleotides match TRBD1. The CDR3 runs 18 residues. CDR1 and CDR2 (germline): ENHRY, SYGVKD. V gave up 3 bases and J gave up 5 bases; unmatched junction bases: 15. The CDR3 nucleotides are TGTGCCATCAGTGATCCCTCGACAGGGGGCGCGACGGGATATGGCTACACCTTC. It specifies CAISDPSTGGATGYGYTF.

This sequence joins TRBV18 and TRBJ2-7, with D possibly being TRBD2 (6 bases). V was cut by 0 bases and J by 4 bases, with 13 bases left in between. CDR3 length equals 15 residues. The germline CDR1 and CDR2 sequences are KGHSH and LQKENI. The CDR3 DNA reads TGTGCCAGCTCACCACCGTCGACTAGTTCTTACGAGCAGTACTTC. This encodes CASSPPSTSSYEQYF.

This chain's CDR3 is CASSLRVDTEAFF. The CDR3 nucleotides read TGTGCCAGCAGCCTCAGGGTGGACACTGAAGCTTTCTTT. The chain joins TRBV9 to TRBJ1-1; D possibly corresponds to TRBD1 (5 bases). V was pared by 4 bases and J by 3 bases, with 10 bases between. CDR1 and CDR2 (germline): SGDLS, YYNGEE. This CDR3 spans 13 amino acids.

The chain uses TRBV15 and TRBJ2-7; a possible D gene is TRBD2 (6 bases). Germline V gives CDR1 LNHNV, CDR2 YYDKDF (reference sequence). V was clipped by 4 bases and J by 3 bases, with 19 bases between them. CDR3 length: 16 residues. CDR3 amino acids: CATSMGRRAHIYEQYF. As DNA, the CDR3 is TGTGCCACCAGCATGGGGCGGAGGGCCCACATCTACGAGCAGTACTTC.

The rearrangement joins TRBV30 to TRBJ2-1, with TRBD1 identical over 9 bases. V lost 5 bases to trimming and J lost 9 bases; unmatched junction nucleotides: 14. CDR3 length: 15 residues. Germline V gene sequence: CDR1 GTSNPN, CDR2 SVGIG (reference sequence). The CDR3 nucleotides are TGTGCCTGGTCGAACAGGGGGCTTTACTACGGTGAGCAGTTCTTC. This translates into CAWSNRGLYYGEQFF.

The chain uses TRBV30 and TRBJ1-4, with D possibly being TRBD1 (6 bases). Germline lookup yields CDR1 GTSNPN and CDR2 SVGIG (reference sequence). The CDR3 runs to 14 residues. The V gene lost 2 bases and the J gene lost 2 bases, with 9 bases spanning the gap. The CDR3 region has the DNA TGTGCCTGGAGTCGGGGGGCCACTAATGAAAAACTGTTTTTT. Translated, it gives CAWSRGATNEKLFF.

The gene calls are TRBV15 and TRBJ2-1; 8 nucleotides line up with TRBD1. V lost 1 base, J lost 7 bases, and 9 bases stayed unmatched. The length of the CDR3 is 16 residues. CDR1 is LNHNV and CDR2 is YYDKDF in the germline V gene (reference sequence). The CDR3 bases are TGTGCCACCAGCAGAGGTGTGAGTCAGGGGGCTAATGAGCAGTTCTTC. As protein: CATSRGVSQGANEQFF. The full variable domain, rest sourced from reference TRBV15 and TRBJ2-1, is DAMVIQNPRYQVTQFGKPVTLSCSQTLNHNVMYWYQQKSSQAPKLLFHYYDKDFNNEADTPDNFQSRRPNTSFCFLDIRSPGLGDTAMYLCATSRGVSQGANEQFFGPGTRLTVL.

The CDR3 region has the DNA TGTGCCAGCAGCAACCAGCCAGGAGAAAAACTGTTTTTT. It yields the protein CASSNQPGEKLFF. The chain has TRBV5-8 and TRBJ1-4; D ambiguous. The length of the CDR3 is 13 residues. Trimming removed 4 bases at V and 8 bases at J, with 12 bases between. CDR1 is SGHTS and CDR2 is YDEGEE in the germline V gene.

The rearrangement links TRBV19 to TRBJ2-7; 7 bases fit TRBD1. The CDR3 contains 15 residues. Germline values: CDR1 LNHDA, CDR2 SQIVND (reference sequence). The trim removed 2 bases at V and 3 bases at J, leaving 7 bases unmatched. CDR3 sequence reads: CASSIKGQPYYEQYF. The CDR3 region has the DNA TGTGCCAGTAGTATAAAGGGACAGCCTTACTACGAGCAGTACTTC.

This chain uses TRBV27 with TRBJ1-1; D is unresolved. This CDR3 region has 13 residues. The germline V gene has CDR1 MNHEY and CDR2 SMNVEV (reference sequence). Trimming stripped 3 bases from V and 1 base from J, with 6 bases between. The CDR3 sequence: CASSFNTNTEAFF. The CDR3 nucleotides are TGTGCCAGCAGTTTTAACACGAACACTGAAGCTTTCTTT.

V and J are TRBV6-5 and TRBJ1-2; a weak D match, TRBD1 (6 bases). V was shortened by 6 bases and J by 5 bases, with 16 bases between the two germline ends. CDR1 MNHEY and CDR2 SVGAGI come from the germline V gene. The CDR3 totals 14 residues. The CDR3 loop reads CASSRGGTGYGYTF. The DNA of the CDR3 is TGTGCCAGCAGCCGGGGGGGAACAGGGTATGGCTACACCTTC.

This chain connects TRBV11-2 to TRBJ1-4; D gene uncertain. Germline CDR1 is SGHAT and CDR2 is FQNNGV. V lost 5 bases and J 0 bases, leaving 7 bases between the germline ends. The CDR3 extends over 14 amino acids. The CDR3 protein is CASSRGSTNEKLFF. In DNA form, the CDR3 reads TGTGCCAGCAGCCGAGGTTCAACTAATGAAAAACTGTTTTTT.

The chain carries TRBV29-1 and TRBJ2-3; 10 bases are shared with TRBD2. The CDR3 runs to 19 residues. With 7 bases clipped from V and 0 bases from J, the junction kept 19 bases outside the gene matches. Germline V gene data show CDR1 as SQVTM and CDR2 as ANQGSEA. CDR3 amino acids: CSAPPGQLGGLASTDTQYF. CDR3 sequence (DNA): TGCAGCGCACCCCCGGGACAGCTCGGGGGACTAGCGAGCACAGATACGCAGTATTTT.

The CDR3 protein is CASSQETKRGRYNEQFF. The CDR3 DNA sequence: TGCGCCAGCAGCCAAGAGACTAAGCGGGGGAGATACAATGAGCAGTTCTTC. This chain uses TRBV4-1 with TRBJ2-1; 8 nucleotides line up with TRBD2. V dropped 0 bases and J dropped 4; count of bases not matched to a gene: 8. CDR3 length: 17 residues. The germline V gene encodes CDR1 MGHRA and CDR2 YSYEKL.

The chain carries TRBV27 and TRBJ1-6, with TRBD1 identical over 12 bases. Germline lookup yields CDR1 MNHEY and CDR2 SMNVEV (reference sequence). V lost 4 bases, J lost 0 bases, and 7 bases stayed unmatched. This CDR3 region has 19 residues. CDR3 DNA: TGTGCCAGCAGTTCCGGGACAGGGGGCTTCCCCTCCTATAATTCACCCCTCCACTTT. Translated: CASSSGTGGFPSYNSPLHF.

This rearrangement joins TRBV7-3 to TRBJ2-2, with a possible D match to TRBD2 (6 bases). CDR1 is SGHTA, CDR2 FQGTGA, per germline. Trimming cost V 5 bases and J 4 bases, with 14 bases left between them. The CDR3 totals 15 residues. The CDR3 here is CASSLGRAGTGELFF. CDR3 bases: TGTGCCAGCAGCCTGGGACGAGCGGGCACCGGGGAGCTGTTTTTT.

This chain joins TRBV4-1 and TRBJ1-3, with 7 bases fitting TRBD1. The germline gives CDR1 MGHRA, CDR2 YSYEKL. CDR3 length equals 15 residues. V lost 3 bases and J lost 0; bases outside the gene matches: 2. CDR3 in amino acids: CASSQGTVSGNTIYF. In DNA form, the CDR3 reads TGCGCCAGCAGCCAGGGGACAGTCTCTGGAAACACCATATATTTT.

The CDR3 DNA reads TGTGCCAGCAGCCAGGGAAACAGGGGCTCTGGAAACACCATATATTTT. This encodes CASSQGNRGSGNTIYF. The rearrangement links TRBV4-2 to TRBJ1-3, with 7 bases matching TRBD1. V dropped 3 bases and J dropped 0; count of bases not matched to a gene: 5. CDR1 and CDR2 from the germline V gene are LGHNA and YNFKEQ. The CDR3 extends over 16 amino acids.

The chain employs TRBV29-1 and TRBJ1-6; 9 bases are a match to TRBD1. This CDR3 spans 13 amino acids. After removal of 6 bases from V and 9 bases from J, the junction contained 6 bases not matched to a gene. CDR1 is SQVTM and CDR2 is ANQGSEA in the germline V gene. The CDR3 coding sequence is TGCAGCGTACAGGGACAGGGAGGTTCACCCCTCCACTTT. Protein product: CSVQGQGGSPLHF.

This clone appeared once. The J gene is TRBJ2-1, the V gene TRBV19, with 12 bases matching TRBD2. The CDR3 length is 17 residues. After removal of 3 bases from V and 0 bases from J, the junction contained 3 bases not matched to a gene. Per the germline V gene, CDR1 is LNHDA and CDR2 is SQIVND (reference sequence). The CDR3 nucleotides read TGTGCCAGTAGTATCCGGACTAGCGGGAACTCCTACAATGAGCAGTTCTTC. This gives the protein CASSIRTSGNSYNEQFF.